This TCR beta chain is drawn from a study of regulatory T cells in long-lasting Graves disease. About the study: Recently diagnosed Graves' patients had received antithyroid drugs for under 3 months.

Building of the TCR beta libraries involved iRepertoire HTBI primers and Arm-PCR of CDR3 regions. TCRdb called the multiplex PCR reads again in MiXCR, with one record for every CDR3 protein. The sample records 200,000 to 250,000 distinct CDR3 sequences, roughly 20% being singletons. Time point meaning: newly diagnosed GD, antithyroid drugs for less than 3 months. After RNA was extracted from PBMCs, the TCR library was made from it. In addition, the sample was reused for a study of T cells in Graves' hyperthyroidism and ophthalmopathy. That source adds: Among clonotypes expanded in thyroid above 0.001, most were also found in blood.

This specimen was peripheral blood mononuclear cells (PBMCs), taken at new diagnosis, from a patient treated with antithyroid drugs. The clonotype was recovered from a woman under 40 with Graves disease.

CDR3 nucleotide sequence: TGTGCCAGCTCTCCGGGAGGGGCAACCGTCTCTGGGGCCAACGTCCTGACTTTC. This codes for CASSPGGATVSGANVLTF. The rearrangement uses TRBV18 and TRBJ2-6; 8 bases match TRBD2. The V segment lost 6 bases and the J segment 0 bases; nucleotides outside the gene matches: 10. Germline V CDR1 and CDR2: KGHSH, LQKENI. This CDR3 is 18 amino acids long.